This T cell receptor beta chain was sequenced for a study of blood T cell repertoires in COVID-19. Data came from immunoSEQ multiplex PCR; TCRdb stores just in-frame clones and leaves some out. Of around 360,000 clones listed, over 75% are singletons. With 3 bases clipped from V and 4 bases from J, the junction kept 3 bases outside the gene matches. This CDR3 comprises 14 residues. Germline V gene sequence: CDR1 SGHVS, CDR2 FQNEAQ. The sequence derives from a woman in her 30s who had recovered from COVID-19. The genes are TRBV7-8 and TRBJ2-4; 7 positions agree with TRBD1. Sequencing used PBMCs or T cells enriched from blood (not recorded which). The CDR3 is CASSFLGQKNIQYF. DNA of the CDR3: TGTGCCAGCAGCTTCCTGGGACAGAAAAACATTCAGTACTTC.